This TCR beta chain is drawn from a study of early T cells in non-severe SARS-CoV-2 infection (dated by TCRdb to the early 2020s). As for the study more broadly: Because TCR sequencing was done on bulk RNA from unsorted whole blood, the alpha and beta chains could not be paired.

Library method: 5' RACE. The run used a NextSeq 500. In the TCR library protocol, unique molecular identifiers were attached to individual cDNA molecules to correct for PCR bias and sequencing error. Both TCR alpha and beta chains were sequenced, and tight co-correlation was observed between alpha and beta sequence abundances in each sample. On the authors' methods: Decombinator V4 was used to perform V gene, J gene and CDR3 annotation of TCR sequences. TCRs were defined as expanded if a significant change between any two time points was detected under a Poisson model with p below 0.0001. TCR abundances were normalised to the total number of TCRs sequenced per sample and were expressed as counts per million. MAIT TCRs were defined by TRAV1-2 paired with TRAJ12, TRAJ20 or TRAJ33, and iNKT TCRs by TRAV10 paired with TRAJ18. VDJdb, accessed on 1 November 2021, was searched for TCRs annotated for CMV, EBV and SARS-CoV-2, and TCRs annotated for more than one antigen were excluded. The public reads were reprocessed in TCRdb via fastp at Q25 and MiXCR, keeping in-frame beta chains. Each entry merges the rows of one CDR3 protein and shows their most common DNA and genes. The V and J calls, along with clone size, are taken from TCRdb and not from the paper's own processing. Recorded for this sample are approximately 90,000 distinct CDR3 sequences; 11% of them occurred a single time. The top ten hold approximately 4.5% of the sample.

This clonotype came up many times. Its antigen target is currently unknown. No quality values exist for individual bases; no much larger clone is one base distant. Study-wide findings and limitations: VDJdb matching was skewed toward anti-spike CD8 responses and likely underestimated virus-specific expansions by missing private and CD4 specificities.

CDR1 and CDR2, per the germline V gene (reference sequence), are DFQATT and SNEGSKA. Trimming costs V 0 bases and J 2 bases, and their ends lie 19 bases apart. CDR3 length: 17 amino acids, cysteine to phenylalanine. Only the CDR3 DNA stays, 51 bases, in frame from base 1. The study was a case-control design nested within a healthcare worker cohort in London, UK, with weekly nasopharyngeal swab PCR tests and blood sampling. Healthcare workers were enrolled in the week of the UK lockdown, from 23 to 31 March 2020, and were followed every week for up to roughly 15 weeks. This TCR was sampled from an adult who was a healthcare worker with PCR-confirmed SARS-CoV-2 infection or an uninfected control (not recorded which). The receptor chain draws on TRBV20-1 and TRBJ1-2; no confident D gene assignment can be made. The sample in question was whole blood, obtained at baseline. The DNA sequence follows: TGCAGTGCTAGAGAGGTTACAGTAAAGACCACAAACTATGGCTACACCTTC. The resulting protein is CSAREVTVKTTNYGYTF.